Below, 2 T cell receptor beta chains from the same sample are listed, as sequenced in a study of shared clonotypes between healthy human individuals. Profiling relied on immunoSEQ multiplex PCR, and the TCRdb table lists in-frame clones only, not all of them. The sample has 650,000 to 800,000 clones, roughly 72% seen once. The sample comprised memory CD4+ T cells sorted from blood. Subset described: CD45RA-negative fraction. These receptors were collected from a woman in her twenties or thirties in good health.

The CDR3 spells CATSIQGGDTGELFF. As DNA, the CDR3 is TGTGCCACCAGCATACAGGGTGGGGACACCGGGGAGCTGTTTTTT. The J gene is TRBJ2-2, the V gene TRBV15; tentatively, D is TRBD1 (6 bases). Germline CDR1 is LNHNV and CDR2 is YYDKDF (reference sequence). The CDR3 is made up of 15 amino acids. Trimming cost V 4 bases and J 3 bases, with 12 bases left between them.

The CDR3 loop reads CASSQDNIQPQHF. DNA for the CDR3: TGCGCCAGCAGCCAAGATAATATTCAGCCCCAGCATTTT. V gene TRBV4-1 combines with J gene TRBJ1-5; unclear D gene. CDR1 is MGHRA and CDR2 is YSYEKL in the germline V gene. The CDR3 is 13 amino acids. Trimming shortened V by 0 bases and J by 6 bases, and 6 bases separated the two germline ends.